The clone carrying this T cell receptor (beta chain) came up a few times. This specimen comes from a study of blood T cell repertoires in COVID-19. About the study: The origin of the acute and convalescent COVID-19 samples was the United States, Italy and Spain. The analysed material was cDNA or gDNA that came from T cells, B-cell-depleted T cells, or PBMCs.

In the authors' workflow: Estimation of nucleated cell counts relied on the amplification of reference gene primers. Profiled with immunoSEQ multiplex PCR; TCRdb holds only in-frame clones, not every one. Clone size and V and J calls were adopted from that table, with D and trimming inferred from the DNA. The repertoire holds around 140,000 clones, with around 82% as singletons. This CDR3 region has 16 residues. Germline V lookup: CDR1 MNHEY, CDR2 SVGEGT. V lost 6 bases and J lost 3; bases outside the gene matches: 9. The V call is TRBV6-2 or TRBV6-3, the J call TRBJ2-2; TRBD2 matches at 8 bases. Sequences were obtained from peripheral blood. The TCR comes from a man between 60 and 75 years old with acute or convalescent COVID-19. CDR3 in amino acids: CASSPWAGGHTGELFF. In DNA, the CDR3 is TGTGCCAGCAGCCCTTGGGCGGGAGGACACACCGGGGAGCTGTTTTTT.